This T cell receptor beta chain derives from a study of shared clonotypes between healthy human individuals. In the sorted-subset replicate PCRs, around 0.2 ug DNA, 25,000 to 30,000 T cell genomes, was used. Measured with immunoSEQ multiplex PCR; TCRdb has only the in-frame clones, and not every one. The repertoire holds about 710,000 clones, with about two thirds as singletons. Only one count was recorded for this clone. Its specificity is unknown. Study conclusions and caveats: Estimated richness was generally greater in naive than memory subsets.

Germline CDR1 reads KGHSH; CDR2 reads LQKENI. V dropped 3 bases and J dropped 1; count of bases not matched to a gene: 2. This CDR3 region has 15 residues. The chain carries TRBV18 and TRBJ2-5; 10 bases map to TRBD2. Sequences were obtained from memory CD4+ T cells sorted from blood. The subset here: CD45RA-negative fraction. This receptor was obtained from a woman aged 30 to 39 in good health. The CDR3 region has the DNA TGTGCCAGCTCACCGCCTAGCGGGGGCCAAGAGACCCAGTACTTC. Its protein is CASSPPSGGQETQYF. Drawing the rest from reference TRBV18 and TRBJ2-5, the complete variable domain is NAGVMQNPRHLVRRRGQEARLRCSPMKGHSHVYWYRQLPEEGLKFMVYLQKENIIDESGMPKERFSAEFPKEGPSILRIQQVVRGDSAAYFCASSPPSGGQETQYFGPGTRLLVL.